This TCR beta chain was observed in a study of blood T cell repertoires in COVID-19. The ends were cut back, 4 bases at V and 0 bases at J, with 11 bases in the middle. The CDR3 sequence is 15 residues long. Germline V gene lookup returns CDR1 SGHRS and CDR2 YFSETQ. TCRdb's table, derived via immunoSEQ multiplex PCR, lists solely in-frame clones and lacks some. The sample contains 350,000 or so clones, 70% to 90% of which appear only once. This receptor was identified in a woman in her thirties with COVID-19, enrolled during active disease. Sequenced sample: peripheral blood. The chain couples TRBV5-1 to TRBJ2-1, with a weak D call TRBD1 (6 bases). The CDR3 nucleotides are TGCGCCAGCAGCCCCGGGACAAACTCCTACAATGAGCAGTTCTTC. It is translated as CASSPGTNSYNEQFF.